One sample yielded the 23 T cell receptor beta chains listed below, sequenced in a study of regulatory T cells in long-lasting Graves disease. For TCR beta, libraries came from iRepertoire HTBI primers and Arm-PCR of CDR3 regions. TCRdb recomputed calls from the multiplex PCR reads with MiXCR, one row per CDR3 protein. Here the sample spans hundreds of thousands of distinct CDR3 sequences, 20% to 25% being singletons. As for time point: persistent/refractory GD, antithyroid drugs over 5 years with positive TRAb. RNA from PBMCs was the source of the TCR library. The sequencing here drew on peripheral blood mononuclear cells (PBMCs), taken when the disease was refractory, from a patient treated with antithyroid drugs. These TCRs come from a female donor with Graves disease.

The V call is TRBV11-1, the J call TRBJ1-2; D remains ambiguous. The V end lost 0 bases, the J end lost 14 bases, and 13 bases lay between the germline ends. The CDR3 length is 12 residues. Germline CDR1 and CDR2: SGHAT and FQDESV (reference sequence). The CDR3 loop is CASSLAYPLTTF. DNA for the CDR3: TGTGCCAGCAGCTTAGCATACCCTTTGACGACCTTC.

The sample holds many counts of this clonotype. The chain has TRBV28 and TRBJ2-2, with TRBD1 matching over 7 bases. In germline, CDR1 is MDHEN, CDR2 SYDVKM. Unmatched junction bases numbered 6, after V lost 5 bases and J lost 3 bases. The CDR3 runs to 15 residues. CDR3 sequence reads: CASSEETGHTGELFF. The CDR3 DNA follows: TGTGCCAGCAGTGAAGAGACAGGGCACACCGGGGAGCTGTTTTTT.

This clonotype was counted ten times or more. This chain links TRBV6-5 with TRBJ2-7; maybe TRBD1 (5 bases). This CDR3 contains 15 residues. The ends were cut back, 0 bases at V and 3 bases at J, with 12 bases in the middle. Germline values: CDR1 MNHEY, CDR2 SVGAGI. CDR3 loop: CASSYSQGSYYEQYF. As DNA, the CDR3 is TGTGCCAGCAGTTACTCGCAGGGAAGTTACTACGAGCAGTACTTC.

The sample holds many counts of this clonotype. The V and J genes are TRBV6-2 or TRBV6-3 and TRBJ2-7, with unresolved D. This CDR3 spans 14 amino acids. Trimming removed 7 bases at V and 6 bases at J, with 19 bases between. Germline V gene lookup returns CDR1 MNHEY and CDR2 SVGEGT. The CDR3 DNA sequence: TGTGCCAGCACCCGAACCCCCATGAGTAGCGAGCAGTACTTC. Amino acid sequence: CASTRTPMSSEQYF.

This clonotype has ten or more counts. The V call is TRBV28, the J call TRBJ2-7, with 12 bases fitting TRBD2. Trimming cost V 2 bases and J 2 bases; bases outside gene matches: 1. From germline, CDR1 is MDHEN and CDR2 SYDVKM. The CDR3 loop spans 15 amino acids. The CDR3 spells CASSLLAGGAYEQYF. The CDR3, as DNA: TGTGCCAGCAGTTTACTAGCGGGAGGGGCCTACGAGCAGTACTTC.

The V gene is TRBV5-1, the J gene TRBJ2-2; 7 positions agree with TRBD2. This CDR3 is 16 amino acids long. The germline gives CDR1 SGHRS, CDR2 YFSETQ. The V and J ends lost 0 bases and 6 bases, in that order; junction bases with no gene match: 8. CDR3 region: CASSLALAGVSGELFF. The DNA for the CDR3 is TGCGCCAGCAGCTTGGCATTAGCGGGTGTGTCCGGGGAGCTGTTTTTT.

This clonotype was observed a few times. The V gene is TRBV20-1, the J gene TRBJ1-1, with 7 nucleotides matching TRBD1. J gave up 3 bases and V 3 bases, and 7 bases lay outside the gene matches. Germline CDR1 reads DFQATT; CDR2 reads SNEGSKA (reference sequence). The CDR3 sequence is 14 residues long. CDR3 nucleotides: TGCAGTGCTAGGGGCGGGACAGCCCACACTGAAGCTTTCTTT. This translates into CSARGGTAHTEAFF.

This sequence joins TRBV7-9 and TRBJ2-5; no reliable D call. The CDR3 length is 15 residues. V lost 1 base and J 0 bases, leaving 9 bases between the germline ends. Germline V gives CDR1 SEHNR, CDR2 FQNEAQ (reference sequence). The CDR3 nucleotides are TGTGCCAGCAGCTTAGAAGCTTCTCACCAAGAGACCCAGTACTTC. This translates into CASSLEASHQETQYF. Combining the CDR3 with reference TRBV7-9 and TRBJ2-5 gives the whole variable domain DTGVSQNPRHKITKRGQNVTFRCDPISEHNRLYWYRQTLGQGPEFLTYFQNEAQLEKSRLLSDRFSAERPKGSFSTLEIQRTEQGDSAMYLCASSLEASHQETQYFGPGTRLLVL.

This clonotype was observed many times. The chain uses TRBV28 and TRBJ1-2; D gene unclear. V shed 8 bases and J shed 1 base, with 5 bases lying between them. Per germline, CDR1 MDHEN and CDR2 SYDVKM. This CDR3 has 11 residues. This chain's CDR3 is CASRNNYGYTF. CDR3 DNA sequence: TGTGCCAGCCGGAATAACTATGGCTACACCTTC.

A note on this clonotype: Being one base from a much bigger clone, this may be a read error. V usage is TRBV28 and J usage is TRBJ2-1, with unresolved D. Germline values: CDR1 MDHEN, CDR2 SYDVKM. The CDR3 is 11 residues long. Trimming cost V 7 bases and J 13 bases, with 14 bases left between them. The CDR3 DNA is TGTGCCAGCAAACATCTTGGCATTCAGTTCTTC. Its protein is CASKHLGIQFF.

The chain recombines TRBV27 with TRBJ2-7; 9 bases are shared with TRBD2. The CDR3 is 17 amino acids. J was trimmed by 2 bases and V by 0 bases; bases with no gene match: 8. Germline loops: CDR1 MNHEY, CDR2 SMNVEV (reference sequence). In DNA, the CDR3 is TGTGCCAGCAGTTTATCCCGATCCGGGACTAGCCCCTACGAGCAGTACTTC. Translation: CASSLSRSGTSPYEQYF.

Remarks on this clonotype: A read error may account for a junction end that differs from germline. The V and J genes are TRBV19 and TRBJ1-2; no definite D call. The CDR3 has 15 residues. Germline lookup yields CDR1 LNHDA and CDR2 SQIVND (reference sequence). The CDR3 DNA is TGTGCCGGTAGTAAGGTGGTGGAGGTGCCCTATGGCTACACCTTC. Protein product: CAGSKVVEVPYGYTF.

The J gene is TRBJ2-7, the V gene TRBV7-6; TRBD2 might be the D (6 bases). CDR3 size: 14 residues. The ends were cut back, 4 bases at V and 3 bases at J, with 13 bases in the middle. Germline V lookup: CDR1 SGHVS, CDR2 FNYEAQ. The CDR3 DNA sequence: TGTGCCAGCAGCTCCGGGACTCCTAACTACGAGCAGTACTTC. Its protein is CASSSGTPNYEQYF. Combining the CDR3 with reference TRBV7-6 and TRBJ2-7 gives the whole variable domain GAGVSQSPRYKVTKRGQDVALRCDPISGHVSLYWYRQALGQGPEFLTYFNYEAQQDKSGLPNDRFSAERPEGSISTLTIQRTEQRDSAMYRCASSSGTPNYEQYFGPGTRLTVT.

V usage is TRBV6-1 and J usage is TRBJ1-1; TRBD1 matches 8 bases. J lost 11 bases, V lost 5 bases, and 7 bases had no gene match. The CDR3 is 12 amino acids. Per germline, CDR1 MNHNS and CDR2 SASEGT. The DNA of the CDR3 is TGTGCCAGCAGTCATCGCGCAGGGGGCGCTTTCTTT. Translating it yields CASSHRAGGAFF.

The chain links TRBV28 to TRBJ2-2, with 7 bases identical to TRBD2. CDR1 and CDR2 (germline): MDHEN, SYDVKM. The CDR3 contains 15 residues. Unmatched junction bases numbered 8, after V lost 3 bases and J lost 7 bases. The CDR3 DNA reads as TGTGCCAGCAGTTTGGGGACTATCCAAGGCGGGGAGCTGTTTTTT. This codes for CASSLGTIQGGELFF.

In this sample, this clonotype turned up many times. The chain uses TRBV12-3 or TRBV12-4 and TRBJ2-7; TRBD2 matches at 9 bases. This CDR3 contains 15 residues. With 1 base clipped from V and 5 bases from J, the junction kept 6 bases outside the gene matches. CDR3 amino acids: CASSLGSSGAHEQYF. The CDR3 DNA reads as TGTGCCAGCAGTTTAGGATCTAGCGGGGCCCACGAGCAGTACTTC.

The chain employs TRBV29-1 and TRBJ2-7; 9 bases match TRBD2. CDR1 SQVTM and CDR2 ANQGSEA come from the germline V gene. With V trimmed by 0 bases and J by 5 bases, 14 bases remained unmatched. CDR3 length: 17 residues. The CDR3 spells CSVEDHGVGLAGNEQYF. As DNA, the CDR3 is TGCAGCGTTGAAGATCACGGAGTGGGGCTAGCGGGGAACGAGCAGTACTTC.

The CDR3 protein is CASRTLGETGELFF. CDR3 coding DNA: TGTGCCAGCCGGACACTCGGGGAGACCGGGGAGCTGTTTTTT. V is TRBV11-2 and J is TRBJ2-2; either TRBD1 or TRBD2 may supply D (5 bases each). Germline values: CDR1 SGHAT, CDR2 FQNNGV. The CDR3 runs 14 residues. V lost 8 bases to trimming and J lost 5 bases, with 15 bases between them.

Many counts were recorded for this clonotype. J is TRBJ1-1 and V is TRBV12-3 or TRBV12-4, with a possible D match to TRBD1 (5 bases). The V end lost 6 bases, the J end lost 8 bases, and 16 bases lay between the germline ends. CDR3 length: 13 residues. Here the CDR3 reads CASSRDARPEAFF. CDR3 nucleotide sequence: TGTGCCAGCAGCCGGGACGCCCGCCCCGAAGCTTTCTTT.

The chain joins TRBV28 to TRBJ1-3; D is ambiguous. Germline CDR1 and CDR2: MDHEN and SYDVKM. The V gene lost 3 bases and the J gene lost 0 bases, with 12 bases spanning the gap. The CDR3 runs to 16 residues. The CDR3 region is CASSLYQLPSGNTIYF. CDR3 nucleotides: TGTGCCAGCAGTTTGTACCAACTCCCCTCTGGAAACACCATATATTTT.

The sample holds a few counts of this clonotype. The chain uses TRBV4-1 and TRBJ1-5; 7 nucleotides match TRBD1. CDR3 size: 15 residues. Germline trimming cut 4 bases from V and 5 bases from J; bases unmatched to any gene: 8. Looked up from germline, CDR1 is MGHRA and CDR2 is YSYEKL. CDR3 protein: CASSPTEGTDQPQHF. The CDR3 bases are TGCGCCAGCAGCCCAACCGAAGGGACAGATCAGCCCCAGCATTTT.

This clonotype was detected ten times or more. The rearrangement joins TRBV19 to TRBJ1-5; no clear D gene. The CDR3 spans 16 residues. Germline V CDR1 and CDR2: LNHDA, SQIVND (reference sequence). V lost 3 bases and J lost 1, with 13 bases in between. In nucleotides, the CDR3 is TGTGCCAGTAGTATGCGACGGGGATTAAGCAATCAGCCCCAGCATTTT. It is translated as CASSMRRGLSNQPQHF.

In its sample, this clonotype was seen many times. The gene calls are TRBV7-2 and TRBJ2-5; 16 bases line up with TRBD2. The trim removed 5 bases at V and 4 bases at J, leaving 4 bases unmatched. Germline V lookup: CDR1 SGHTA, CDR2 FQGNSA. The CDR3 totals 16 residues. The CDR3 DNA is TGTGCCAGCAGCACAGGGACTAGCGGGGGGGCAGAGACCCAGTACTTC. Translating it yields CASSTGTSGGAETQYF.